The next 26 T cell receptor beta chains were all read from a single sample in a study of blood T cell repertoires in COVID-19. Profiling relied on immunoSEQ multiplex PCR, and the TCRdb table lists in-frame clones only, not all of them. This table has roughly 140,000 clones, approximately 80% appearing once. Input material: peripheral blood. The receptors here all came from a woman in her 50s with acute or convalescent COVID-19.

The chain links TRBV14 to TRBJ2-7; 13 nucleotides line up with TRBD2. Per germline, CDR1 SGHDN and CDR2 FVKESK. CDR3 length: 17 residues. Germline trimming cut 5 bases from V and 0 bases from J; bases unmatched to any gene: 7. The CDR3 DNA reads as TGTGCCAGCAGCTCAGGACTAGCGGGGGTGAGCTCCTACGAGCAGTACTTC. Its protein product is CASSSGLAGVSSYEQYF.

This chain joins TRBV29-1 and TRBJ2-1; 7 nucleotides line up with TRBD1. The CDR3 sequence is 12 residues long. Germline CDR1 and CDR2: SQVTM and ANQGSEA. V shed 4 bases, J shed 6 bases, and the junction held 3 bases outside the gene matches. The CDR3 nucleotides read TGCAGCGTTGGGACAGGAAGCAATGAGCAGTTCTTC. Encoded protein: CSVGTGSNEQFF.

This clone has a single count. The V gene is TRBV3-1 (or the pseudogene TRBV3-2), the J gene TRBJ1-2; TRBD1 matches at 9 bases. This CDR3 contains 14 residues. In germline, CDR1 is LGHDT, CDR2 YNNKEL (reference sequence). The V and J ends lost 8 bases and 8 bases, in that order; junction bases with no gene match: 12. The CDR3 sequence is CASAGTGRVGGYTF. CDR3 in DNA: TGTGCCAGCGCCGGGACAGGGAGGGTCGGCGGCTACACCTTC.

The rearrangement joins TRBV6-2 or TRBV6-3 to TRBJ1-1; tentatively, D is TRBD1 (5 bases). The CDR3 extends over 14 amino acids. V lost 6 bases to trimming and J lost 2 bases, with 13 bases between them. Germline V gives CDR1 MNHEY, CDR2 SVGEGT. The CDR3 DNA reads as TGTGCCAGCAGCCCGACAGCCTTTAACACTGAAGCTTTCTTT. Its protein is CASSPTAFNTEAFF.

The V call is TRBV19, the J call TRBJ1-5, with D tentatively TRBD1 (6 bases). Germline CDR1 reads LNHDA; CDR2 reads SQIVND (reference sequence). This CDR3 region has 12 residues. Trimming cost V 8 bases and J 5 bases, with 10 bases left between them. The CDR3 bases are TGTGCCAGTGGCCAGGGGTATCAGCCCCAGCATTTT. Protein sequence: CASGQGYQPQHF.

This clone occurred once. This rearrangement joins TRBV28 to TRBJ2-3, with 7 bases aligning to TRBD1. The CDR3 extends over 14 amino acids. Germline V lookup: CDR1 MDHEN, CDR2 SYDVKM. V gave up 5 bases and J gave up 6 bases; unmatched junction bases: 8. CDR3 protein: CASSRVDRDDTQYF. CDR3 nucleotide sequence: TGTGCCAGCAGTCGCGTAGACAGGGATGATACGCAGTATTTT.

This clone came up once. V gene TRBV27 combines with J gene TRBJ1-2, with D perhaps matching TRBD1 (6 bases). CDR3 length: 15 amino acids. Germline V CDR1 and CDR2: MNHEY, SMNVEV (reference sequence). Deletions cut 1 base from V and 6 bases from J, with 15 bases between. The CDR3 sequence: CASSLFPGASNGYTF. CDR3 nucleotide sequence: TGTGCCAGCAGTTTATTTCCAGGGGCTTCGAATGGCTACACCTTC.

This clone was observed a few times. Here the CDR3 DNA reads TGTGCCAGCAGTGAAGACAGGGCGTTAAGCAACTATGGCTACACCTTC. Translating gives CASSEDRALSNYGYTF. V gene TRBV6-1 combines with J gene TRBJ1-2; D possibly corresponds to TRBD1 (6 bases). From germline, CDR1 is MNHNS and CDR2 SASEGT. This CDR3 region has 16 residues. V lost 1 base and J lost 2, with 14 bases in between.

This sequence joins TRBV28 and TRBJ1-1; TRBD1 aligns across 7 bases. The germline CDR1 and CDR2 sequences are MDHEN and SYDVKM. The length of the CDR3 is 12 residues. V lost 10 bases and J lost 4; bases outside the gene matches: 6. The CDR3 sequence: CAKTGLGTEAFF. In DNA form, the CDR3 reads TGTGCCAAGACAGGGTTAGGCACTGAAGCTTTCTTT.

The V call is TRBV4-1, the J call TRBJ1-5; TRBD1 agrees at 8 bases. Germline lookup yields CDR1 MGHRA and CDR2 YSYEKL. J gave up 4 bases and V 1 base, and 6 bases lay outside the gene matches. CDR3 length: 16 residues. The CDR3 loop reads CASSQAGTGLNQPQHF. CDR3 DNA sequence: TGCGCCAGCAGCCAAGCCGGGACAGGACTAAATCAGCCCCAGCATTTT.

The chain uses TRBV6-5 and TRBJ1-1; TRBD1 is a possible D gene (5 bases). Germline values: CDR1 MNHEY, CDR2 SVGAGI. V was trimmed by 7 bases and J by 0 bases, leaving 12 bases between them. The CDR3 runs to 14 residues. As DNA, the CDR3 is TGTGCCAGCAACGCGGGGCCTGTGAACACTGAAGCTTTCTTT. It codes for CASNAGPVNTEAFF.

J is TRBJ1-1 and V is TRBV11-2; the D gene is possibly TRBD1 (5 bases). Per the germline V gene, CDR1 is SGHAT and CDR2 is FQNNGV. V shed 5 bases and J shed 4 bases, with 20 bases lying between them. CDR3 length equals 16 residues. CDR3 residues: CASSPGGSGLFTEAFF. The CDR3, as DNA: TGTGCCAGCAGCCCCGGAGGGTCGGGGCTGTTCACTGAAGCTTTCTTT.

The chain joins TRBV24-1 to TRBJ2-3; 15 bases map to TRBD2. With V trimmed by 2 bases and J by 4 bases, 6 bases remained unmatched. Germline assignment: CDR1 KGHDR and CDR2 SFDVKD. The CDR3 is made up of 18 amino acids. This chain's CDR3 is CATSDWVGLAGGADTQYF. Here the CDR3 DNA reads TGTGCCACCAGTGATTGGGTCGGACTAGCGGGGGGGGCAGATACGCAGTATTTT.

The rearrangement links TRBV5-1 to TRBJ2-2, with D tentatively TRBD2 (6 bases). V shed 6 bases and J shed 6 bases, with 12 bases lying between them. CDR3 length: 13 residues. Germline CDR1 reads SGHRS; CDR2 reads YFSETQ. The CDR3 loop is CASKPGGPGELFF. CDR3 DNA: TGCGCCAGCAAACCCGGAGGGCCCGGGGAGCTGTTTTTT. Combining the CDR3 with reference TRBV5-1 and TRBJ2-2 gives the whole variable domain KAGVTQTPRYLIKTRGQQVTLSCSPISGHRSVSWYQQTPGQGLQFLFEYFSETQRNKGNFPGRFSGRQFSNSRSEMNVSTLELGDSALYLCASKPGGPGELFFGEGSRLTVL.

This clone rates as large. CDR3 in DNA: TGTGCCAGTAGTGTATCTAGCGCGCAAACCTACGAGCAGTACTTC. Protein product: CASSVSSAQTYEQYF. The chain links TRBV19 to TRBJ2-7; possible D gene TRBD2, 6 bases. Between the trimmed V and J ends, which lost 5 bases and 2 bases, there was a span of 16 bases. There are 15 residues in the CDR3. Germline-derived CDR1 and CDR2 are LNHDA and SQIVND (reference sequence).

The chain carries TRBV28 and TRBJ1-2, with TRBD1 identical over 7 bases. Germline V gene sequence: CDR1 MDHEN, CDR2 SYDVKM. V trimming: 4 bases; J trimming: 3 bases; junction bases outside the gene matches: 8. CDR3 length: 15 residues. As DNA, the CDR3 is TGTGCCAGCAGTTCAACGACAGGGCGGGACTATGGCTACACCTTC. Its protein is CASSSTTGRDYGYTF.

CDR3 in amino acids: CASSLPGAQLSRSDNSPLHF. Written as DNA, the CDR3 is TGTGCCAGCAGTCTACCGGGAGCCCAGTTGAGCAGGTCCGATAATTCACCCCTCCACTTT. This rearrangement joins TRBV28 to TRBJ1-6; D gene uncertain. The CDR3 spans 20 residues. In germline, CDR1 is MDHEN, CDR2 SYDVKM. Trimming left V 5 bases short and J 5 bases short, with 28 bases between.

This chain connects TRBV19 to TRBJ2-7; TRBD1 matches at 10 bases. The CDR3 runs 14 residues. The junction had 6 bases not matched to a gene; V was cut back by 9 bases and J by 1 base. The germline V gene encodes CDR1 LNHDA and CDR2 SQIVND (reference sequence). This CDR3 reads CASKDRGSSYEQYF. The CDR3 DNA sequence: TGTGCCAGCAAGGACAGGGGGTCGTCCTACGAGCAGTACTTC.

This chain connects TRBV11-2 to TRBJ2-1; 14 positions agree with TRBD2. This CDR3 has 14 amino acids. Germline-derived CDR1 and CDR2 are SGHAT and FQNNGV. Trimming cost V 3 bases and J 12 bases; bases outside gene matches: 4. The CDR3 region has the DNA TGTGCCAGCAGCTTGTCCGGGACTAGCGGGGGGCAGTTCTTC. It specifies CASSLSGTSGGQFF.

This clone was detected a few times. The gene calls are TRBV20-1 and TRBJ1-4; no definite D call. The germline V gene has CDR1 DFQATT and CDR2 SNEGSKA (reference sequence). CDR3 length: 13 residues. V was clipped by 3 bases and J by 0 bases, with 5 bases between them. CDR3 bases: TGCAGTGCTAGTGTCGCAACTAATGAAAAACTGTTTTTT. Its protein product is CSASVATNEKLFF.

This chain connects TRBV27 to TRBJ1-1, with D perhaps TRBD1 (5 bases). The CDR3 runs 14 residues. The V end lost 2 bases, the J end lost 0 bases, and 7 bases lay between the germline ends. From germline, CDR1 is MNHEY and CDR2 SMNVEV (reference sequence). This CDR3 reads CASSLKGMNTEAFF. In nucleotides, the CDR3 is TGTGCCAGCAGTTTAAAGGGGATGAACACTGAAGCTTTCTTT.

The chain uses TRBV4-3 and TRBJ2-1; 10 bases agree with TRBD1. This CDR3 contains 16 residues. CDR1 LGHNA and CDR2 YSLEER come from the germline V gene. With V trimmed by 4 bases and J by 5 bases, 8 bases remained unmatched. The CDR3 here is CASSRITGTGDNEQFF. Written as DNA, the CDR3 is TGCGCCAGCAGCCGTATCACCGGGACAGGGGACAATGAGCAGTTCTTC.

The rearrangement uses TRBV5-1 and TRBJ2-3, with D maybe TRBD2 (5 bases). Trimming took off 5 bases at V and 0 bases at J, with 10 bases between the two ends. Germline CDR1 is SGHRS and CDR2 is YFSETQ. This CDR3 region has 14 residues. The CDR3 coding sequence is TGCGCCAGCAGTGAGGGATCTAGCACAGATACGCAGTATTTT. Translated, it gives CASSEGSSTDTQYF.

The rearrangement links TRBV5-4 to TRBJ1-2; no firm D call. Germline V gene lookup returns CDR1 SGHNT and CDR2 YYREEE (reference sequence). This CDR3 region has 12 residues. Trimming cost V 4 bases and J 8 bases, with 12 bases left between them. CDR3 in DNA: TGTGCCAGCAGCATCGGCCCGGAGGGCTACACCTTC. This gives the protein CASSIGPEGYTF.

The chain carries TRBV7-2 and TRBJ2-7, with 7 bases identical to TRBD1. Germline CDR1 and CDR2: SGHTA and FQGNSA. V was clipped by 3 bases and J by 0 bases; unmatched bases: 5. The CDR3 sequence is 15 residues long. The CDR3, as DNA: TGTGCCAGCAGCTTCACAGGGGAAAGCTCCTACGAGCAGTACTTC. As protein: CASSFTGESSYEQYF.

The J gene is TRBJ2-1, the V gene TRBV7-6; maybe TRBD2 (7 bases). Germline V gene sequence: CDR1 SGHVS, CDR2 FNYEAQ. The CDR3 consists of 14 residues. V was cut by 2 bases and J by 10 bases, with 15 bases left in between. CDR3: CASSLFRGAQEQFF. As DNA, the CDR3 is TGTGCCAGCAGCTTATTTCGGGGGGCGCAGGAGCAGTTCTTC.